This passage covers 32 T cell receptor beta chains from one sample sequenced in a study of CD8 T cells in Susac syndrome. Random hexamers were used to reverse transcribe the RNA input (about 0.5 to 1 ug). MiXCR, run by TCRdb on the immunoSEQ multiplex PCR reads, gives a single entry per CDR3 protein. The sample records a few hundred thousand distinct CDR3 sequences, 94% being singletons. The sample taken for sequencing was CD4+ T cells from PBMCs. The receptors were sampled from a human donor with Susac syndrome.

CDR3 loop: CSAFDTGDETEAFF. In nucleotides, the CDR3 is TGCAGTGCCTTCGACACAGGGGACGAGACTGAAGCTTTCTTT. The chain carries TRBV20-1 and TRBJ1-1; TRBD1 agrees at 7 bases. This CDR3 is built from 14 residues. Germline assignment: CDR1 DFQATT and CDR2 SNEGSKA (reference sequence). The ends lost 6 bases at V and 5 bases at J; junction bases unmatched: 12.

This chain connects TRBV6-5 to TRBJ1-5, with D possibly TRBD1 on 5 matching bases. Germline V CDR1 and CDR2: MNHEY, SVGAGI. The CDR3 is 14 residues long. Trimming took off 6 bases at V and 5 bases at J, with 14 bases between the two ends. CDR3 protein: CASRDGGRDQPQHF. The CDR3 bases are TGTGCCAGCAGGGACGGGGGTCGGGATCAGCCCCAGCATTTT.

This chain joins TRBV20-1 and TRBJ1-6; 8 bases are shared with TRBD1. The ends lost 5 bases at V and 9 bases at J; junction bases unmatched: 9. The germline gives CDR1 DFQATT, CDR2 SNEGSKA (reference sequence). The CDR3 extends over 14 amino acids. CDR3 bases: TGCAGTGCTGCAGGGACAGGACTTCTTTCACCCCTCCACTTT. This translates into CSAAGTGLLSPLHF.

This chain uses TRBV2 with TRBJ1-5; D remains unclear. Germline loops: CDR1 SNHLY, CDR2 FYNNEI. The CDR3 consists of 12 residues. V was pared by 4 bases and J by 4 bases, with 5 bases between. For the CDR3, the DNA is TGTGCCAGCAGTGCGGGAAATCAGCCCCAGCATTTT. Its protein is CASSAGNQPQHF.

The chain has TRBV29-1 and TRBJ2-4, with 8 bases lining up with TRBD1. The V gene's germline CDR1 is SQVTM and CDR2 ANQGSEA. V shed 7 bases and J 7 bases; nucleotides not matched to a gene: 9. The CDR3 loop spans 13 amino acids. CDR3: CSATQGAVNIQYF. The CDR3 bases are TGCAGCGCCACTCAGGGGGCTGTGAACATTCAGTACTTC. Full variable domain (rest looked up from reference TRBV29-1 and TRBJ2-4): SAVISQKPSRDICQRGTSLTIQCQVDSQVTMMFWYRQQPGQSLTLIATANQGSEATYESGFVIDKFPISRPNLTFSTLTVSNMSPEDSSIYLCSATQGAVNIQYFGAGTRLSVL.

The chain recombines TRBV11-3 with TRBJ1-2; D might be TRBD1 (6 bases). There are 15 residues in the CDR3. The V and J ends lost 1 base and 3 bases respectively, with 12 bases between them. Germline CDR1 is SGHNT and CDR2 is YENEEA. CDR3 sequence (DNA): TGTGCCAGCAGCTTAGTAGCGTCAGGGGACTATGGCTACACCTTC. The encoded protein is CASSLVASGDYGYTF.

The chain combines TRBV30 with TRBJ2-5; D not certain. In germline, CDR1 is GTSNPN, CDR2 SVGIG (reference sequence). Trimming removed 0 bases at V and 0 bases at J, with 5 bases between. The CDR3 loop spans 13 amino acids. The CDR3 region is CAWSVLNQETQYF. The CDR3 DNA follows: TGTGCCTGGAGTGTACTGAACCAAGAGACCCAGTACTTC.

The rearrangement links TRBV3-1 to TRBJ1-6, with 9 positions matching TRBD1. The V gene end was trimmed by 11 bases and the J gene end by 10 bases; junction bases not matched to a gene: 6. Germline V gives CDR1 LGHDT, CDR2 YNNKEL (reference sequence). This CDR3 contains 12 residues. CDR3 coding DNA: TGTGCCGTAGGGACAGGGACCTCACCCCTCCACTTT. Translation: CAVGTGTSPLHF.

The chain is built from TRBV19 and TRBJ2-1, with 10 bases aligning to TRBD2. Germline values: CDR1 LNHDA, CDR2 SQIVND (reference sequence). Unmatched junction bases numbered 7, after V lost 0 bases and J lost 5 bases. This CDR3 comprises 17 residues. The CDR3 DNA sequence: TGTGCCAGTAGTATAGATCCCCCAGCGGGGGGGCACAATGAGCAGTTCTTC. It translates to CASSIDPPAGGHNEQFF.

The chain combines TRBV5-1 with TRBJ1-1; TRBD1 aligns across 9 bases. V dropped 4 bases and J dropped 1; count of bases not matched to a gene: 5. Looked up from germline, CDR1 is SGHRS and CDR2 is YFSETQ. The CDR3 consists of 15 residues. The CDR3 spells CASSRMDRGNTEAFF. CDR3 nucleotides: TGCGCCAGCAGCAGGATGGACAGGGGGAACACTGAAGCTTTCTTT. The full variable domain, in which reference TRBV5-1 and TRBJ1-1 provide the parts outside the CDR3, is KAGVTQTPRYLIKTRGQQVTLSCSPISGHRSVSWYQQTPGQGLQFLFEYFSETQRNKGNFPGRFSGRQFSNSRSEMNVSTLELGDSALYLCASSRMDRGNTEAFFGQGTRLTVV.

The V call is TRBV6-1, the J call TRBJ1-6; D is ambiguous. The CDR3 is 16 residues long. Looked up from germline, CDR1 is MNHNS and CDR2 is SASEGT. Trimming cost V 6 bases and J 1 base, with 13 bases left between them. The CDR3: CASSRDISSYNSPLHF. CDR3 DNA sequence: TGTGCCAGCAGCCGCGACATCTCATCCTATAATTCACCCCTCCACTTT.

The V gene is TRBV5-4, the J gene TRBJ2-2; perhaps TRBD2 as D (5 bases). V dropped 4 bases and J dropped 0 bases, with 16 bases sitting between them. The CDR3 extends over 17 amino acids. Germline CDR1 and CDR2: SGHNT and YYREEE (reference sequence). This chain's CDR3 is CASSKADGLANTGELFF. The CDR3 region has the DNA TGTGCCAGCAGCAAAGCGGACGGCCTCGCGAACACCGGGGAGCTGTTTTTT.

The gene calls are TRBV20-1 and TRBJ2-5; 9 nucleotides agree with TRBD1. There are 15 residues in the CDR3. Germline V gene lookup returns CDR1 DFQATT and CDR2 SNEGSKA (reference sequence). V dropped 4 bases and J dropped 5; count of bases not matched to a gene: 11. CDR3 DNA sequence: TGCAGTGCTACCCCGGGACAGGGAAATCAGGAGACCCAGTACTTC. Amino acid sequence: CSATPGQGNQETQYF.

The CDR3 protein is CASSPVGGQPYTEAFF. DNA for the CDR3: TGTGCCAGCAGCCCGGTGGGGGGACAGCCATACACTGAAGCTTTCTTT. The J gene is TRBJ1-1, the V gene TRBV9, with 7 bases lining up with TRBD1. CDR3 size: 16 residues. The germline V gene encodes CDR1 SGDLS and CDR2 YYNGEE. The trim removed 4 bases at V and 3 bases at J, leaving 12 bases unmatched.

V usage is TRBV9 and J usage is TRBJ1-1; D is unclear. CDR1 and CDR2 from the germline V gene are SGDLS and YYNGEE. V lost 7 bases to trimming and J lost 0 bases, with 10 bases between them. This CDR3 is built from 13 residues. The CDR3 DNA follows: TGTGCCAGCTTTTCTGGGATGAACACTGAAGCTTTCTTT. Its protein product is CASFSGMNTEAFF.

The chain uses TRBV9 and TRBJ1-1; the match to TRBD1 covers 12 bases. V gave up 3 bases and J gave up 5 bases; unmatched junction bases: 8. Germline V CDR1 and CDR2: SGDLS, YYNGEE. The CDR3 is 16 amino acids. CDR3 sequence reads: CASSAGTGGAGTEAFF. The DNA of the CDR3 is TGTGCCAGCAGCGCGGGGACAGGGGGCGCGGGGACTGAAGCTTTCTTT.

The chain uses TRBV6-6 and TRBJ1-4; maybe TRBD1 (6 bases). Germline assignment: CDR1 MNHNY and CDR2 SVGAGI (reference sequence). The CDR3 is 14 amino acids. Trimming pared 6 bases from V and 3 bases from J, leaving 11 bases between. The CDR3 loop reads CASRHGQSNEKLFF. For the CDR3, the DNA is TGTGCCAGCAGACACGGACAGTCTAATGAAAAACTGTTTTTT.

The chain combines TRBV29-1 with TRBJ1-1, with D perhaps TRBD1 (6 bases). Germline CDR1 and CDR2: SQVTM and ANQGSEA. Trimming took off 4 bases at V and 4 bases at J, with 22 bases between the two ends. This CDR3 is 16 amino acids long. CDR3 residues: CSVGGRQEEGGTEAFF. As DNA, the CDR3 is TGCAGCGTTGGGGGACGACAGGAGGAAGGTGGCACTGAAGCTTTCTTT.

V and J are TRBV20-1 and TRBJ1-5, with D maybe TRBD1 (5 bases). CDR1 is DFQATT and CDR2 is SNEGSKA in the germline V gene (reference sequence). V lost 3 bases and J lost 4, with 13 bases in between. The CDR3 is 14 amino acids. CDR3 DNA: TGCAGTGCTAGTCTCGGGGACGTAAATCAGCCCCAGCATTTT. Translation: CSASLGDVNQPQHF.

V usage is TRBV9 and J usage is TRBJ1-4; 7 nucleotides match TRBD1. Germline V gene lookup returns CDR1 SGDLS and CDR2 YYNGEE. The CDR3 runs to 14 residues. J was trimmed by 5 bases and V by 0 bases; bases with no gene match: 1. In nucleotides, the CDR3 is TGTGCCAGCAGCGTAGGGGACAGCAATGAAAAACTGTTTTTT. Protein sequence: CASSVGDSNEKLFF.

Here the CDR3 reads CASSSQTGDAQPQHF. The CDR3 nucleotides are TGTGCCAGCAGCTCCCAGACAGGGGATGCCCAGCCCCAGCATTTT. The chain employs TRBV7-8 and TRBJ1-5; 8 nucleotides agree with TRBD1. The CDR3 is 15 residues long. Per the germline V gene, CDR1 is SGHVS and CDR2 is FQNEAQ. J gave up 7 bases and V 4 bases, and 9 bases lay outside the gene matches.

CDR3 in amino acids: CSARDTRGGPYNEQFF. In DNA form, the CDR3 reads TGCAGTGCTAGAGATACGAGGGGGGGCCCCTACAATGAGCAGTTCTTC. This sequence joins TRBV20-1 and TRBJ2-1; possible D gene TRBD2, 7 bases. The CDR3 has 16 residues. Germline assignment: CDR1 DFQATT and CDR2 SNEGSKA (reference sequence). V dropped 0 bases and J dropped 2 bases, with 14 bases sitting between them.

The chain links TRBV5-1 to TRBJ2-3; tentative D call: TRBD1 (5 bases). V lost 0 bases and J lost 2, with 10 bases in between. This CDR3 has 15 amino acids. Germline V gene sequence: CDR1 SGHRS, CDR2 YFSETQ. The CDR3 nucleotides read TGCGCCAGCAGCTTGGAGGCAGGGCCCACAGATACGCAGTATTTT. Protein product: CASSLEAGPTDTQYF.

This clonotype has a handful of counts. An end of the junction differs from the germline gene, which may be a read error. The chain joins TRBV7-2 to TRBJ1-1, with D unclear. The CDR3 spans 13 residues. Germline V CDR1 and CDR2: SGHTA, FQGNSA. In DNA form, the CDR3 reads TGTGCTAGCAGCTTGGATCTGAACACTGAAGCTTTCTTT. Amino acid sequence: CASSLDLNTEAFF. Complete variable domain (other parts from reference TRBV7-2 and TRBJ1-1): GAGVSQSPSNKVTEKGKDVELRCDPISGHTALYWYRQSLGQGLEFLIYFQGNSAPDKSGLPSDRFSAERTGGSVSTLTIQRTQQEDSAVYLCASSLDLNTEAFFGQGTRLTVV.

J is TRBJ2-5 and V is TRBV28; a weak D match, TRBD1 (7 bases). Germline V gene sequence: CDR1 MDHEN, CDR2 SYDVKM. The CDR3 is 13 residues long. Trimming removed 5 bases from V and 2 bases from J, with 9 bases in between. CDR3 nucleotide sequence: TGTGCCAGCAGTCAGGGGGGTCAAGAGACCCAGTACTTC. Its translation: CASSQGGQETQYF.

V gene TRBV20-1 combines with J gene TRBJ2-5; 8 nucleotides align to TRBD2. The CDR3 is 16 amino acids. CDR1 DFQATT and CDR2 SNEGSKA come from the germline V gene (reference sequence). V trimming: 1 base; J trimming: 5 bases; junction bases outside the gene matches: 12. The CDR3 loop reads CSARGSGGPVWETQYF. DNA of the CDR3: TGCAGTGCTAGAGGCTCGGGGGGGCCGGTTTGGGAGACCCAGTACTTC.

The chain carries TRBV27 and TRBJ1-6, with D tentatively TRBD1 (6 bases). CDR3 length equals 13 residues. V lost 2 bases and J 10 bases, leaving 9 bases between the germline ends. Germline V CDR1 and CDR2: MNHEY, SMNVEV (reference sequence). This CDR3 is CASSLNRVSPLHF. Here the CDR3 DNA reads TGTGCCAGCAGTTTAAACAGGGTATCACCCCTCCACTTT.

The CDR3 DNA follows: TGCAGCGTTGGGCAGGGGCCCTCCTACGAGCAGTACTTC. Translation: CSVGQGPSYEQYF. The V gene is TRBV29-1, the J gene TRBJ2-7; possibly TRBD1 for D (6 bases). Germline CDR1 is SQVTM and CDR2 is ANQGSEA. The length of the CDR3 is 13 residues. Trimming removed 4 bases from V and 0 bases from J, with 10 bases in between.

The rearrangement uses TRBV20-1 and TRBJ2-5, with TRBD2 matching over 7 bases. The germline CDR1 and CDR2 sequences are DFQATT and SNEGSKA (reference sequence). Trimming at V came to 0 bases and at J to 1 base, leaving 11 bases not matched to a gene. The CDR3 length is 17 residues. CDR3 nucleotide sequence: TGCAGTGCTAGAGATCTCACGGCGGGGGTTGTCCAAGAGACCCAGTACTTC. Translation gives CSARDLTAGVVQETQYF.

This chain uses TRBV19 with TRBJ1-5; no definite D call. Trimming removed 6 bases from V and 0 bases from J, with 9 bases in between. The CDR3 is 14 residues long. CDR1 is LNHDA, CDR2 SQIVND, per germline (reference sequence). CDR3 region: CASRPTVSNQPQHF. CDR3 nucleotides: TGTGCCAGTAGACCGACGGTTAGCAATCAGCCCCAGCATTTT. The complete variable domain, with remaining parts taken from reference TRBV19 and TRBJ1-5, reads DGGITQSPKYLFRKEGQNVTLSCEQNLNHDAMYWYRQDPGQGLRLIYYSQIVNDFQKGDIAEGYSVSREKKESFPLTVTSAQKNPTAFYLCASRPTVSNQPQHFGDGTRLSIL.

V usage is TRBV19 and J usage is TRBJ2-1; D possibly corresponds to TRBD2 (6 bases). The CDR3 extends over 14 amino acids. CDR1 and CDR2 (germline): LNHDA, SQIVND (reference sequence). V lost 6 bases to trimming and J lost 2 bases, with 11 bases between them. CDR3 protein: CASSRGGPYNEQFF. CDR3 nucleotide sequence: TGTGCCAGTAGCCGCGGAGGGCCCTACAATGAGCAGTTCTTC.

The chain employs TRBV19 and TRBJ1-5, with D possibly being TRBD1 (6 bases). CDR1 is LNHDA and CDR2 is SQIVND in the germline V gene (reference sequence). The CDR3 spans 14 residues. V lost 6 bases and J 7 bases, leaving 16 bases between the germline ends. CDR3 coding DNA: TGTGCCAGTAGCCCGGCGGGGGCAGGGCAGCCCCAGCATTTT. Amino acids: CASSPAGAGQPQHF.